This is a list of T cell receptor beta chains from one sample in a study of circulating CD8 cells and anti-PD-1 response in melanoma. TCRdb redid the calling of the reads with MiXCR, one entry per CDR3 protein. Altogether approximately 370 distinct CDR3 sequences are present, more than 7% being singletons, with the ten largest covering more than 25%. The sample was CD8+ T cells from PBMCs, taken at baseline or after one month of anti-PD-1 therapy (not recorded which). The receptors stem from a human donor with melanoma. Both conserved end residues are part of each CDR3. Fields, in order: D gene, V gene, clone size, J gene, CDR3 protein, CDR3 DNA. A D gene is named only where the DNA matches it firmly. Not every row has a clone size; where given, it reads once, few, many or a size class.

d_call: -; v_call: TRBV23-1; clone_size: large; j_call: TRBJ2-5; cdr3_aa: CASSLRETGPQETQYF; cdr3_nt: TGCGCCAGCAGTCTAAGGGAAACAGGACCTCAAGAGACCCAGTACTTC
d_call: -; v_call: TRBV2; clone_size: medium-sized; j_call: TRBJ1-2; cdr3_aa: CASMEANYGYTF; cdr3_nt: TGTGCCAGCATGGAAGCTAACTATGGCTACACCTTC
d_call: -; v_call: TRBV27; clone_size: -; j_call: TRBJ1-4; cdr3_aa: CASSLLRGNEKLFF; cdr3_nt: TGTGCCAGCAGTTTGTTGAGGGGTAATGAAAAGCTGTTTTTT
d_call: -; v_call: TRBV7-2; clone_size: medium-sized; j_call: TRBJ2-3; cdr3_aa: CASSLGAYGTDTQYF; cdr3_nt: TGTGCCAGCAGCTTAGGGGCTTACGGCACAGATACGCAGTATTTT
d_call: -; v_call: TRBV7-2; clone_size: medium-sized; j_call: TRBJ2-1; cdr3_aa: CASSQPGLPNEQFF; cdr3_nt: TGTGCCAGCAGCCAACCGGGACTTCCCAATGAGCAGTTCTTC
d_call: TRBD2; v_call: TRBV24-1; clone_size: large; j_call: TRBJ2-2; cdr3_aa: CATSERGEDTGELFF; cdr3_nt: TGTGCCACCAGTGAGCGGGGGGAGGACACCGGGGAGCTGTTTTTT
d_call: TRBD1; v_call: TRBV19; clone_size: large; j_call: TRBJ2-3; cdr3_aa: CASSIPAGQGADTQYF; cdr3_nt: TGTGCCAGTAGTATCCCTGCAGGCCAGGGGGCAGATACGCAGTATTTT
d_call: -; v_call: TRBV7-3; clone_size: -; j_call: TRBJ2-2; cdr3_aa: CASSLASTGELFF; cdr3_nt: TGTGCCAGCAGCCTAGCGAGCACCGGGGAGCTGTTTTTT
d_call: -; v_call: TRBV7-2; clone_size: large; j_call: TRBJ2-7; cdr3_aa: CASSLPSGAVWSYEQYF; cdr3_nt: TGTGCCAGCAGCTTACCGTCTGGCGCAGTATGGAGCTACGAGCAGTACTTC
d_call: -; v_call: TRBV7-9; clone_size: large; j_call: TRBJ2-1; cdr3_aa: CASSLEANTAYNEQFF; cdr3_nt: TGTGCCAGCAGCTTAGAGGCCAATACAGCCTACAATGAGCAGTTCTTC
d_call: -; v_call: TRBV19; clone_size: large; j_call: TRBJ1-1; cdr3_aa: CASSMSGLATEAFF; cdr3_nt: TGTGCCAGTAGTATGTCGGGGCTGGCCACTGAAGCTTTCTTT
d_call: -; v_call: TRBV28; clone_size: large; j_call: TRBJ2-3; cdr3_aa: CASSFLSGTDTQYF; cdr3_nt: TGTGCCAGCAGTTTTTTATCAGGGACAGATACGCAGTATTTT
d_call: TRBD1; v_call: TRBV27; clone_size: medium-sized; j_call: TRBJ2-7; cdr3_aa: CASSWGQVSYEQYF; cdr3_nt: TGTGCCAGCAGTTGGGGACAGGTCTCCTACGAGCAGTACTTC
d_call: -; v_call: TRBV19; clone_size: large; j_call: TRBJ2-1; cdr3_aa: CASSPGSYNEQFF; cdr3_nt: TGTGCCAGTAGTCCAGGCTCTTACAATGAGCAGTTCTTC
d_call: TRBD2; v_call: TRBV7-2; clone_size: medium-sized; j_call: TRBJ2-3; cdr3_aa: CASSLAIQRGGRSTDTQYF; cdr3_nt: TGTGCCAGCAGCTTAGCGATCCAGCGGGGGGGCCGCAGCACAGATACGCAGTATTTT